This T cell receptor (beta chain) was found in a study of T cell changes during pregnancy in multiple sclerosis (dated by TCRdb to between 2018 and 2020). With respect to the entire study: The study examined how the T cell repertoire changed over the course of pregnancy in women with multiple sclerosis.

On this clone itself: No antigen is known for it. No much larger clone is present one base from it, and per-base qualities are unavailable.

The germline V gene (reference sequence) gives CDR1 as SEHNR and CDR2 as FQNEAQ. Trimming removed 3 bases from V and 4 bases from J; the gene matches leave 6 bases unexplained. The CDR3 covers 16 residues, taking in both the cysteine and the phenylalanine. Just CDR3 DNA is preserved here, 48 bases in frame from base 1. The method behind the library was the immunoSEQ multiplex PCR assay. TCRdb obtained this table from immuneACCESS and retained in-frame rearrangements with V and J assigned. These tables miss some clones; where compared with another copy, unresolved V genes account for less than half of the shortfall, and the remainder is unexplained. The sample records about 75,000 clones, roughly nine tenths of which are singletons. The ten largest clones represent 0.7% to 0.9% of the sample.

The receptor chain draws on TRBV7-9 and TRBJ1-4; TRBD1 lines up with 9 middle nucleotides. The receptor was isolated from a female donor in good health, enrolled as a control in a pregnancy study. Material: peripheral blood, obtained in the first trimester of pregnancy. The nucleotide sequence reads as follows: TGTGCCAGCAGCTTCAGGACAGGGGAGAATAATGAAAAACTGTTTTTT. This translates into CASSFRTGENNEKLFF.